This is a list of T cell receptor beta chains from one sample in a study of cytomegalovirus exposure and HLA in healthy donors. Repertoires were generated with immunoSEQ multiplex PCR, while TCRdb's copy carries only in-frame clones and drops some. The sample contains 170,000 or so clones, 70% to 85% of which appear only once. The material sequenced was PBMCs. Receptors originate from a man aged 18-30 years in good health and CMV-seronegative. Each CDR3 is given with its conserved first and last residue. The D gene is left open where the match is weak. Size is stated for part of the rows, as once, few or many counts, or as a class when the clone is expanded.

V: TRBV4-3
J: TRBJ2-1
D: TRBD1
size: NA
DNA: TGCGCCAGCAGCCCCTGGACAGGGGGCTCGAATGAGCAGTTCTTC
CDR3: CASSPWTGGSNEQFF

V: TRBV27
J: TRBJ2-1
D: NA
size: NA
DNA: TGTGCCAGCAGTTTCCCCCCAGGGTCCCCCTACCCCAATGAGCAGTTCTTC
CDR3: CASSFPPGSPYPNEQFF

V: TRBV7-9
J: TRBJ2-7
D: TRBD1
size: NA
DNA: TGTGCCAGCAGCCTCCTTCGACAGGGGGGGTACGAGCAGTACTTC
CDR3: CASSLLRQGGYEQYF

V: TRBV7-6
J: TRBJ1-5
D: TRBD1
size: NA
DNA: TGTGCCAGCAGCGCCGGGAGAGGGACAGCTGTAAATCAGCCCCAGCATTTT
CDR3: CASSAGRGTAVNQPQHF

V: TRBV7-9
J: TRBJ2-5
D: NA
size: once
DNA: TGTGCCAGCAGACGAAAAGTAGGTCCGGGAATAGAAGAGACCCAGTACTTC
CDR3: CASRRKVGPGIEETQYF

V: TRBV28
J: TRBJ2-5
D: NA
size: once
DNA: TGTGCCAGCGTTGGGGGGGAGACCCAGTACTTC
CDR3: CASVGGETQYF

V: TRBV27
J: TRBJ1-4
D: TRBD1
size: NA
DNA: TGTGCCAGCAGTTCGGGACAGGGGTATGAAAAACTGTTTTTT
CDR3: CASSSGQGYEKLFF

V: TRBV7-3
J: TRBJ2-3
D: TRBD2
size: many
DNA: TGTGCCAGCAGCTTACGGGGTTTTACTAGCGGGGGCACAGATACGCAGTATTTT
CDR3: CASSLRGFTSGGTDTQYF

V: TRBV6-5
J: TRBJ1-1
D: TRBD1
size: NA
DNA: TGTGCCAGCAGGATCAGGGGGCCGAACACTGAAGCTTTCTTT
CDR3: CASRIRGPNTEAFF

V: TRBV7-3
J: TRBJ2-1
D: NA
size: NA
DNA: TGTGCCAGCTGGGCTCCTATAGTCGACAATGAGCAGTTCTTC
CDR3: CASWAPIVDNEQFF

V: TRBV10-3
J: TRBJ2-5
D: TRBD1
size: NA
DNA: TGTGCCATCAGTAATACAGGGGGAGGAGAGACCCAGTACTTC
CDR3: CAISNTGGGETQYF

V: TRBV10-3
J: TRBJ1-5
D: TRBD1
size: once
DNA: TGTGCCACTGGGACAGGGGAAGGTCAGCCCCAGCATTTT
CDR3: CATGTGEGQPQHF

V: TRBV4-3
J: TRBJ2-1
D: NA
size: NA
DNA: TGCGCCAGCAGCCAAGATTCCGGAGGCAGGAATGAGCAGTTCTTC
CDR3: CASSQDSGGRNEQFF

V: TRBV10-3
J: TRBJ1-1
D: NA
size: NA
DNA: TGTGCCATCAGGAAGCAGGGGTCTGACACTGAAGCTTTCTTT
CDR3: CAIRKQGSDTEAFF

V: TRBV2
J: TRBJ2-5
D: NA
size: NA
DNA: TGTGCCAGCAGGAGGACAGAAGAGACCCAGTACTTC
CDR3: CASRRTEETQYF

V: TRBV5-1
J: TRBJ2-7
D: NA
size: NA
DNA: TGCGCCAGCAGCTTCAGGGACGAGCAGTACTTC
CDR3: CASSFRDEQYF

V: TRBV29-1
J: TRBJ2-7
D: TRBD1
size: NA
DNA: TGCAGCATTGAAGATACCGGGACAGGTGACTACGAGCAGTACTTC
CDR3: CSIEDTGTGDYEQYF

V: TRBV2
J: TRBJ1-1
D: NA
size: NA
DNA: TGTGCCAGCAGAAGGGGACTTGGTGCTGAAGCTTTCTTT
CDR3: CASRRGLGAEAFF

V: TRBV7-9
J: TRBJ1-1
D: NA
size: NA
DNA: TGTGCCAGCACCGCCCTCCTGGCGGTGGCTGAAGCTTTCTTT
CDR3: CASTALLAVAEAFF

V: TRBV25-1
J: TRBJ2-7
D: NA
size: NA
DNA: TGTGCCAGCAGTGCTGGGGGCGCGGGTGAGCAGTACTTC
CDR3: CASSAGGAGEQYF

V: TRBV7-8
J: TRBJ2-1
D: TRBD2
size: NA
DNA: TGTGCCAGCAGCAAGACCGGGGGACTACACTCCTACAATGAGCAGTTCTTC
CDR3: CASSKTGGLHSYNEQFF

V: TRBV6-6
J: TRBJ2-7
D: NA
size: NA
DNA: TGTGCCAGCAGTTACTCGACGGGTGGGAGCGGCGAGCGGTACTTC
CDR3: CASSYSTGGSGERYF

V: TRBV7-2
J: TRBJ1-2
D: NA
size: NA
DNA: TGTGCCAGCAGCTTAGTGGCCCAGGTGAACTATGGCTACACCTTC
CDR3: CASSLVAQVNYGYTF

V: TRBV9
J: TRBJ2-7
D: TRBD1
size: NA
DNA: TGTGCCAGCAGCGTGGGGACAGGGTTTTACGAGCAGTACTTC
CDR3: CASSVGTGFYEQYF

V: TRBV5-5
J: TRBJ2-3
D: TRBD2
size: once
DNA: TGTGCCAGCAGCTTGAGCGGGGGAGGCGCAGATACGCAGTATTTT
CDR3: CASSLSGGGADTQYF

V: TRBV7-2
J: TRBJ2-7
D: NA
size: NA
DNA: TGTGCCAGCAGCCCAAATACAGTGGTCTCCGAGCAGTACTTC
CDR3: CASSPNTVVSEQYF

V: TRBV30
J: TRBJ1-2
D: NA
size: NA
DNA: TGTGCCCTCCGGATCGGGTATGGCTACACCTTC
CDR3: CALRIGYGYTF

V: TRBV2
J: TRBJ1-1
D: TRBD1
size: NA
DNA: TGTGCCAGCAGCCTACAGGGGATGGGGACTGAAGCTTTCTTT
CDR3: CASSLQGMGTEAFF

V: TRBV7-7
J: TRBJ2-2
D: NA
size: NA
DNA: TGTGCTAGCAGCGTGGACACTTACACCGGGGAGCTGTTTTTT
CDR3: CASSVDTYTGELFF

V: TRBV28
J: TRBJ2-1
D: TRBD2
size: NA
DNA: TGTGCCAGCAGTCCAGCGGGAGGGCCAACCAATGAGCAGTTCTTC
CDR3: CASSPAGGPTNEQFF

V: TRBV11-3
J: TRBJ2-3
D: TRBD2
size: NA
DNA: TGTGCCAGCAGCCCTAAGGGGAGGAGGACTAGCGGGAGTCGGTGGGATACGCAGTATTTT
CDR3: CASSPKGRRTSGSRWDTQYF

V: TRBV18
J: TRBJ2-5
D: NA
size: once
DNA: TGTGCCAGCTCACCTCTAGGTCAGCAAGAGACCCAGTACTTC
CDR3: CASSPLGQQETQYF

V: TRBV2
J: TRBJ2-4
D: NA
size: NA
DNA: TGTGCCAGCGATGCAGGGACCAAAAACATTCAGTACTTC
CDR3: CASDAGTKNIQYF

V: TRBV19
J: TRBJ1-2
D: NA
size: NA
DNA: TGTGCCAGTAGTACCATTGCGGCAGGGTACTATGGCTACACCTTC
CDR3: CASSTIAAGYYGYTF

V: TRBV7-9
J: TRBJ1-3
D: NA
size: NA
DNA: TGTGCCAGCAGCACCAAGGCGGGCTACTCTGGAAACACCATATATTTT
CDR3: CASSTKAGYSGNTIYF

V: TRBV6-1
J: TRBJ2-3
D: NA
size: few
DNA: TGTGCCAGCAGTGAAGCGCTCGGCGGAGCCGATACGCAGTATTTT
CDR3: CASSEALGGADTQYF

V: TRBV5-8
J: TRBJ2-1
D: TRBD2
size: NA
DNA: TGTGCCAGCAGCTTGGTAGGGGCGAGCGGGGGGCTAGAGCAGTTCTTC
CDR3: CASSLVGASGGLEQFF

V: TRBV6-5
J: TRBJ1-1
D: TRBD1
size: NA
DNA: TGTGCCAGCAGTTACTCGGCAGGGGGAAACACTGAAGCTTTCTTT
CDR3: CASSYSAGGNTEAFF

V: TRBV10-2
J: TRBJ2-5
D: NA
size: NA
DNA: TGCGCCAGCAGTGAGTTGGTGCAGGGGAGAGAGACCCAGTACTTC
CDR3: CASSELVQGRETQYF

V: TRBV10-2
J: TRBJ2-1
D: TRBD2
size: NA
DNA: TGCGCCAGCAGTGGAGGGGCCGGGACTAGCGGGGTCTACAATGAGCAGTTCTTC
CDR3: CASSGGAGTSGVYNEQFF

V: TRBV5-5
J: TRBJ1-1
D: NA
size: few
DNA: TGTGCCAGCAGCCCACAGCGGGCTGAAGCTTTCTTT
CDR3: CASSPQRAEAFF

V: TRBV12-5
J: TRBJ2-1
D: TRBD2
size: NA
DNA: TGTGCTAGTGGTTTGGACCAGCGGGGCCCCCATGAGCAGTTCTTC
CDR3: CASGLDQRGPHEQFF